This TCR beta chain was obtained from a study of blood T cell repertoires in COVID-19. Study as a whole: Sites in the United States, Italy and Spain provided acute and convalescent COVID-19 samples. PBMCs, B-cell-depleted T cells, or T cells provided the cDNA or gDNA that made up the material.

The germline gives CDR1 MNHNY, CDR2 SVGAGI (reference sequence). The CDR3 consists of 14 residues. The germline V and J ends were trimmed by 3 bases and 8 bases, with 14 bases remaining between them. Sequenced by immunoSEQ multiplex PCR; TCRdb stores in-frame clones only, minus some. Of roughly 200,000 clones listed, 65% to 90% were seen once; the top ten hold approximately 4.8%. All exposed participants met a person with COVID-19 within 2 weeks before entering the study. This clonotype originated in a woman in her twenties or thirties who had been exposed to COVID-19. The sequencing input was PBMCs or T cells enriched from blood (not recorded which). V is TRBV6-6 and J is TRBJ2-1, with D possibly matching TRBD2 (5 bases). Written as DNA, the CDR3 is TGTGCCAGCAGTTATAGGCTAGAGGGAGATGAGCAGTTCTTC. It encodes CASSYRLEGDEQFF.